A single sample is the source of the 12 T cell receptor beta chains below, sequenced in a study of Graves' ophthalmopathy and Graves' hyperthyroidism. Investigators amplified TCR beta CDR3 regions from RNA transcripts. The authors performed first-round RT-PCR with HTBI primers and then a second-round multiplex PCR. A single record per CDR3 protein comes from TCRdb applying MiXCR to the multiplex PCR reads. The table records hundreds of thousands of distinct CDR3 sequences, about 21% of them present only once. The specimen was peripheral blood. The receptors originated from a woman aged 18 to 35 with stable Graves' hyperthyroidism.

There are many counts of this clonotype. The genes are TRBV20-1 and TRBJ2-2; D tentatively reads TRBD1 or TRBD2 (5 bases each). Trimming took 5 bases from V and 0 from J, leaving 16 bases between them. The CDR3 runs 16 residues. CDR1 DFQATT and CDR2 SNEGSKA come from the germline V gene (reference sequence). CDR3 in DNA: TGCAGTGCTTCCGATGGGGGAATCCCGAACACCGGGGAGCTGTTTTTT. This translates into CSASDGGIPNTGELFF.

V gene TRBV4-1 combines with J gene TRBJ1-2, with D perhaps TRBD1 (6 bases). CDR3 length: 15 amino acids. Trimming removed 2 bases at V and 7 bases at J, with 17 bases between. Germline loops: CDR1 MGHRA, CDR2 YSYEKL. DNA of the CDR3: TGCGCCAGCAGCCAACAGGACAGACTTATGCTTGGCTACACCTTC. Translating gives CASSQQDRLMLGYTF.

The chain couples TRBV6-1 to TRBJ1-5, with a tentative D call TRBD1 (6 bases). Trimming removed 6 bases from V and 6 bases from J, with 18 bases in between. From germline, CDR1 is MNHNS and CDR2 SASEGT. The CDR3 totals 15 residues. DNA of the CDR3: TGTGCCAGCAGGGACTTACAGGGAGGGGGTCAGCCCCAGCATTTT. Its translation is CASRDLQGGGQPQHF.

This clonotype showed up just a few times. The gene calls are TRBV6-4 and TRBJ1-3; no firm D call. Germline lookup yields CDR1 MRHNA and CDR2 SNTAGT. The length of the CDR3 is 13 residues. Deletions cut 10 bases from V and 0 bases from J, with 10 bases between. The CDR3 nucleotides are TGTGCCACCCGGGTTCCCTCTGGAAACACCATATATTTT. Translation gives CATRVPSGNTIYF.

There are many counts of this clonotype. This chain joins TRBV12-3 or TRBV12-4 and TRBJ1-5; no clear D. V shed 5 bases and J shed 0 bases, with 17 bases lying between them. The CDR3 consists of 17 residues. The chain's CDR3 is CASSPPLRENSNQPQHF. The CDR3 bases are TGTGCCAGCAGTCCCCCTTTGAGGGAGAATAGCAATCAGCCCCAGCATTTT.

This clonotype was counted many times. The chain is built from TRBV7-9 and TRBJ2-7; possibly TRBD1 for D (6 bases). Trimming removed 2 bases from V and 0 bases from J, with 8 bases in between. The germline gives CDR1 SEHNR, CDR2 FQNEAQ (reference sequence). The CDR3 is made up of 14 amino acids. CDR3 DNA: TGTGCCAGCAGCTTAATAGGGGGCTCCTACGAGCAGTACTTC. It codes for CASSLIGGSYEQYF.

This clonotype occurred a few times. The chain combines TRBV13 with TRBJ2-5; no clear D gene. The germline V and J ends were trimmed by 0 bases and 5 bases, with 7 bases remaining between them. In germline, CDR1 is PRHDT, CDR2 FYEKMQ (reference sequence). The length of the CDR3 is 13 residues. Here the CDR3 reads CASSLGPDETQYF. Here the CDR3 DNA reads TGTGCCAGCAGCTTAGGCCCGGATGAGACCCAGTACTTC.

The chain couples TRBV6-1 to TRBJ1-1; unclear D gene. This CDR3 region has 16 residues. V lost 5 bases and J 1 base, leaving 17 bases between the germline ends. CDR1 MNHNS and CDR2 SASEGT come from the germline V gene. Here the CDR3 DNA reads TGTGCCAGCAGTCCCCCCGGGCGGGCACAGAACACTGAAGCTTTCTTT. Translation gives CASSPPGRAQNTEAFF.

The chain uses TRBV11-2 and TRBJ1-2; D perhaps matches TRBD1 (6 bases). Germline assignment: CDR1 SGHAT and CDR2 FQNNGV. This CDR3 has 15 residues. V was pared by 5 bases and J by 4 bases, with 17 bases between. The CDR3 loop is CASSTEGGGAYGYTF. Written as DNA, the CDR3 is TGTGCCAGCAGCACGGAAGGGGGAGGGGCCTATGGCTACACCTTC.

Worth noting for this clonotype: Just one base apart from a much larger clone, this may be a read error. The V and J genes are TRBV15 and TRBJ1-1; a possible D gene is TRBD1 (6 bases). Germline CDR1 is LNHNV and CDR2 is YYDKDF (reference sequence). The CDR3 covers 13 residues. The CDR3: CATSQGLSTEACF. The CDR3 DNA reads TGTGCCACCAGCCAGGGGCTTAGCACTGAAGCTTGCTTT.

The chain joins TRBV2 to TRBJ1-3; tentatively, D is TRBD1 (6 bases). Germline loops: CDR1 SNHLY, CDR2 FYNNEI. The CDR3 is 15 amino acids. V dropped 7 bases and J dropped 1 base, with 14 bases sitting between them. This CDR3 is CASTRDISSGNTIYF. The CDR3 DNA reads as TGTGCCAGCACCCGGGACATTTCGTCTGGAAACACCATATATTTT.

Regarding this clonotype: The CDR3 does not end in the conserved phenylalanine or tryptophan, so this is likely a read error. The rearrangement links TRBV7-9 to TRBJ1-2; D unclear. The CDR3 sequence is 12 residues long. Trimming cost V 5 bases and J 5 bases, with 9 bases left between them. The germline V gene has CDR1 SEHNR and CDR2 FQNEAQ (reference sequence). The chain's CDR3 is CASSGSSYGYTV. As DNA, the CDR3 is TGTGCCAGCAGCGGATCCTCATATGGCTACACCGTC.